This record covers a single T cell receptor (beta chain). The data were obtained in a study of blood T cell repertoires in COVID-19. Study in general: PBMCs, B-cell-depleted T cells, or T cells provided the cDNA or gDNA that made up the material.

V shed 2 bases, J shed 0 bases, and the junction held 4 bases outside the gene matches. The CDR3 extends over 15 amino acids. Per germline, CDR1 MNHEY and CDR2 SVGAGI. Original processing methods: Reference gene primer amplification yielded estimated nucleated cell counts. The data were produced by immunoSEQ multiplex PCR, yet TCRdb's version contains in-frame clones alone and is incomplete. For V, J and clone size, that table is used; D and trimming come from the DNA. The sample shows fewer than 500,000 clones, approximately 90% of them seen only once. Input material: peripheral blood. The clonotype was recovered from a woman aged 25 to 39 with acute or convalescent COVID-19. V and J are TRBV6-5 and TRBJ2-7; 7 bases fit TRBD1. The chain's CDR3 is CASSYHGQDSYEQYF. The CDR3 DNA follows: TGTGCCAGCAGTTACCACGGACAGGACTCCTACGAGCAGTACTTC.